Listed here are 25 T cell receptor beta chains from one sample, sequenced in a study of blood T cell repertoires in COVID-19. This table comes from immunoSEQ multiplex PCR, and its TCRdb copy is limited to in-frame clones, with some not included. The sample yields some 400,000 clones, over 65% seen once. Sequences were obtained from peripheral blood. These receptors were obtained from a human donor with acute or convalescent COVID-19. The donor label of this sample is uncertain.

This clone was counted only a few times. In the same sample, other DNA sequences code for this CDR3. V and J are TRBV3-1 (or the pseudogene TRBV3-2) and TRBJ2-7; D gene unclear. V was trimmed by 5 bases and J by 0 bases, leaving 2 bases between them. CDR1 and CDR2 (germline): LGHDT, YNNKEL (reference sequence). The CDR3 has 11 amino acids. This CDR3 reads CASSYSYEQYF. As DNA, the CDR3 is TGTGCCAGCAGCTACTCCTACGAGCAGTACTTC.

This clone was observed a single time. V gene TRBV6-5 combines with J gene TRBJ1-4; D ambiguous. Per the germline V gene, CDR1 is MNHEY and CDR2 is SVGAGI. The CDR3 length is 13 residues. Trimming shortened V by 2 bases and J by 8 bases, and 9 bases separated the two germline ends. For the CDR3, the DNA is TGTGCCAGCAGTTACCAGGCGGGGGAAAAACTGTTTTTT. As protein: CASSYQAGEKLFF.

This sequence joins TRBV28 and TRBJ1-2; D is ambiguous. Trimming left V 3 bases short and J 3 bases short, with 11 bases between. CDR3 length: 14 residues. The V gene's germline CDR1 is MDHEN and CDR2 SYDVKM. Here the CDR3 reads CASSFGAGHYGYTF. Here the CDR3 DNA reads TGTGCCAGCAGTTTCGGCGCAGGCCACTATGGCTACACCTTC.

This rearrangement joins TRBV11-2 to TRBJ2-3; tentatively, D is TRBD2 (5 bases). CDR1 and CDR2 from the germline V gene are SGHAT and FQNNGV. V was pared by 3 bases and J by 2 bases, with 12 bases between. This CDR3 has 15 amino acids. CDR3 protein: CASSFPGGATDTQYF. The CDR3 nucleotides read TGTGCCAGCAGCTTTCCCGGAGGCGCCACAGATACGCAGTATTTT.

The chain has TRBV5-1 and TRBJ1-1; D not certain. V was trimmed by 1 base and J by 1 base, leaving 5 bases between them. The CDR3 consists of 13 residues. From germline, CDR1 is SGHRS and CDR2 YFSETQ. The CDR3 bases are TGCGCCAGCAGCTTGATCGGGAACACTGAAGCTTTCTTT. Its protein is CASSLIGNTEAFF.

This clone was observed once. The J gene is TRBJ2-3, the V gene TRBV19, with 10 bases that match TRBD2. Germline values: CDR1 LNHDA, CDR2 SQIVND (reference sequence). This CDR3 region has 16 residues. V lost 4 bases, J lost 3 bases, and 7 bases stayed unmatched. The CDR3 nucleotides read TGTGCCAGTAGTAACCTCCTAGCGGGAGTTACAGATACGCAGTATTTT. Translation: CASSNLLAGVTDTQYF.

This clone was observed a single time. This chain joins TRBV3-1 (or the pseudogene TRBV3-2) and TRBJ1-2, with 11 bases matching TRBD1. This CDR3 contains 13 residues. CDR1 and CDR2 (germline): LGHDT, YNNKEL (reference sequence). V trimming: 4 bases; J trimming: 7 bases; junction bases outside the gene matches: 2. CDR3 sequence (DNA): TGTGCCAGCAGCCCGGGACAGGGGGTTGGCTACACCTTC. Protein product: CASSPGQGVGYTF.

This rearrangement joins TRBV19 to TRBJ1-5, with 11 bases lining up with TRBD1. Trimming at V came to 7 bases and at J to 4 bases, leaving 12 bases not matched to a gene. Germline V lookup: CDR1 LNHDA, CDR2 SQIVND (reference sequence). The CDR3 length is 17 residues. The CDR3 reads CASTQPGTGGRNQPQHF. The CDR3 DNA sequence: TGTGCCAGTACCCAACCCGGGACAGGGGGTAGGAATCAGCCCCAGCATTTT.

This clone was counted between two and nine times. The rearrangement uses TRBV5-1 and TRBJ2-5; 7 nucleotides agree with TRBD2. The ends lost 4 bases at V and 5 bases at J; junction bases unmatched: 8. The CDR3 runs 14 residues. CDR1 SGHRS and CDR2 YFSETQ come from the germline V gene. CDR3 residues: CASSEGTNWETQYF. The CDR3 DNA is TGCGCCAGCAGCGAGGGGACTAATTGGGAGACCCAGTACTTC.

This clone occurred a few times. The chain employs TRBV28 and TRBJ1-2; TRBD1 agrees at 9 bases. Germline V lookup: CDR1 MDHEN, CDR2 SYDVKM. J lost 8 bases, V lost 2 bases, and 9 bases had no gene match. The CDR3 loop spans 15 amino acids. CDR3 sequence: CASSLPRQGVQGYTF. CDR3 sequence (DNA): TGTGCCAGCAGTTTACCCCGACAGGGGGTGCAGGGCTACACCTTC.

Comments on this clone: Other DNA sequences within the sample encode an identical CDR3. The V and J genes are TRBV7-2 and TRBJ2-1, with 9 bases aligning to TRBD2. The CDR3 is 15 residues long. Trimming at V came to 1 base and at J to 4 bases, leaving 2 bases not matched to a gene. Germline V gene lookup returns CDR1 SGHTA and CDR2 FQGNSA. CDR3: CASSLGLAVYNEQFF. DNA of the CDR3: TGTGCCAGCAGCTTAGGACTAGCGGTATACAATGAGCAGTTCTTC.

V usage is TRBV9 and J usage is TRBJ2-5; D may be TRBD2 (7 bases). The germline gives CDR1 SGDLS, CDR2 YYNGEE. The CDR3 is 15 amino acids. Trimming removed 7 bases from V and 3 bases from J, with 19 bases in between. CDR3 nucleotide sequence: TGTGCCAGCTCTCAGGGAGGGGGGAGAGAAGAGACCCAGTACTTC. It is translated as CASSQGGGREETQYF.

CDR3 sequence (DNA): TGTGCCAGCAGACTTACCTTCATGGTGAACACTGAAGCTTTCTTT. Residues: CASRLTFMVNTEAFF. V and J are TRBV5-5 and TRBJ1-1; no firm D call. The CDR3 has 15 amino acids. Germline V lookup: CDR1 SGHKS, CDR2 YYEKEE (reference sequence). V gave up 5 bases and J gave up 0 bases, with 14 bases separating them.

V gene TRBV2 combines with J gene TRBJ1-4, with 8 bases lining up with TRBD1. The CDR3 is 16 residues long. The trim removed 0 bases at V and 3 bases at J, leaving 3 bases unmatched. Germline CDR1 SNHLY, CDR2 FYNNEI. CDR3 loop: CASSEAIRGPNEKLFF. CDR3 nucleotides: TGTGCCAGCAGTGAAGCTATCAGGGGGCCTAATGAAAAACTGTTTTTT.

The chain uses TRBV30 and TRBJ2-7, with 7 positions matching TRBD2. The CDR3 consists of 14 residues. Germline V CDR1 and CDR2: GTSNPN, SVGIG (reference sequence). V lost 3 bases to trimming and J lost 4 bases; unmatched junction nucleotides: 9. The CDR3 is CAWRRAGGKYEQYF. CDR3 in DNA: TGTGCCTGGAGGAGGGCCGGGGGGAAGTACGAGCAGTACTTC. Filled out from reference TRBV30 and TRBJ2-7, the complete variable domain reads SQTIHQWPATLVQPVGSPLSLECTVEGTSNPNLYWYRQAAGRGLQLLFYSVGIGQISSEVPQNLSASRPQDRQFILSSKKLLLSDSGFYLCAWRRAGGKYEQYFGPGTRLTVT.

This chain links TRBV3-1 (or the pseudogene TRBV3-2) with TRBJ2-7, with D possibly TRBD2 on 5 matching bases. The CDR3 has 13 residues. V was pared by 4 bases and J by 7 bases, with 14 bases between. CDR1 is LGHDT, CDR2 YNNKEL, per germline (reference sequence). The CDR3: CASSRGITGEQYF. The CDR3 coding sequence is TGTGCCAGCAGCCGAGGGATCACGGGGGAGCAGTACTTC.

The J gene is TRBJ1-1, the V gene TRBV2; D uncertain. This CDR3 has 14 residues. With 8 bases removed from V and 6 bases from J, the gap between germline ends came to 19 bases. Germline CDR1 reads SNHLY; CDR2 reads FYNNEI. In nucleotides, the CDR3 is TGTGCCAGCCAAAAACCCCCACGCGGGGCTGAAGCTTTCTTT. Translation: CASQKPPRGAEAFF.

The V gene is TRBV7-2, the J gene TRBJ1-5; weak D call: TRBD1 (6 bases). With 1 base removed from V and 10 bases from J, the gap between germline ends came to 17 bases. Germline CDR1 and CDR2: SGHTA and FQGNSA. This CDR3 comprises 15 residues. The CDR3 coding sequence is TGTGCCAGCAGCTTAGTCGGGGGGCGAGATTCACCCCAGCATTTT. It specifies CASSLVGGRDSPQHF. Filled out from reference TRBV7-2 and TRBJ1-5, the complete variable domain reads GAGVSQSPSNKVTEKGKDVELRCDPISGHTALYWYRQSLGQGLEFLIYFQGNSAPDKSGLPSDRFSAERTGGSVSTLTIQRTQQEDSAVYLCASSLVGGRDSPQHFGDGTRLSIL.

The gene calls are TRBV4-1 and TRBJ2-5; tentatively, D is TRBD1 (6 bases). The germline CDR1 and CDR2 sequences are MGHRA and YSYEKL. The CDR3 is 15 residues long. The ends were cut back, 4 bases at V and 0 bases at J, with 12 bases in the middle. CDR3 sequence reads: CASSRIGTNQETQYF. DNA of the CDR3: TGCGCCAGCAGCCGCATAGGGACAAACCAAGAGACCCAGTACTTC.

Concerning this clone: The identical CDR3 is also encoded by other nucleotide sequences in the sample. This chain uses TRBV12-3 or TRBV12-4 with TRBJ1-5; D gene uncertain. V lost 3 bases and J lost 2, with 5 bases in between. CDR3 length: 13 residues. The CDR3 spells CASSFGGNQPQHF. CDR3 bases: TGTGCCAGCAGTTTCGGAGGCAATCAGCCCCAGCATTTT.

This clone appeared a single time. The chain uses TRBV18 and TRBJ1-2; D is undetermined. The CDR3 contains 16 residues. Trimming shortened V by 3 bases and J by 2 bases, and 16 bases separated the two germline ends. Germline CDR1 and CDR2: KGHSH and LQKENI. The CDR3 nucleotides are TGTGCCAGCTCACCCCAACCGCAGCGAACGAACTATGGCTACACCTTC. Protein sequence: CASSPQPQRTNYGYTF.

CDR3 amino acids: CASSEVAGLSSYEQYF. The CDR3, as DNA: TGTGCCAGCAGTGAAGTGGCGGGGCTCAGCTCCTACGAGCAGTACTTC. J is TRBJ2-7 and V is TRBV6-1, with D possibly being TRBD2 (6 bases). The CDR3 loop spans 16 amino acids. Trimming left V 1 base short and J 0 bases short, with 13 bases between. Germline-derived CDR1 and CDR2 are MNHNS and SASEGT.

J is TRBJ2-1 and V is TRBV7-2; 11 nucleotides agree with TRBD2. V dropped 1 base and J dropped 1; count of bases not matched to a gene: 3. Germline loops: CDR1 SGHTA, CDR2 FQGNSA. This CDR3 contains 17 residues. Here the CDR3 reads CASSLDSSGGSYNEQFF. DNA for the CDR3: TGTGCCAGCAGCTTAGACTCTAGCGGGGGGTCCTACAATGAGCAGTTCTTC.

V gene TRBV2 combines with J gene TRBJ1-3; D remains unclear. The CDR3 spans 14 residues. V lost 3 bases to trimming and J lost 4 bases, with 10 bases between them. Germline assignment: CDR1 SNHLY and CDR2 FYNNEI. The CDR3 nucleotides are TGTGCCAGCAGTGATTCGGTTCTGGGAAACACCATATATTTT. Protein: CASSDSVLGNTIYF.

The chain has TRBV27 and TRBJ1-1; perhaps TRBD1 as D (5 bases). V was clipped by 4 bases and J by 10 bases, with 31 bases between them. Germline CDR1 and CDR2: MNHEY and SMNVEV (reference sequence). The CDR3 extends over 18 amino acids. The CDR3 loop is CASSSLRTRGIQYYRAFF. CDR3 in DNA: TGTGCCAGCAGTTCCCTCCGGACAAGAGGTATTCAATATTATCGAGCTTTCTTT.